The present entry profiles one TCR beta chain with its context. It has no known antigen specificity. One base away there is no much larger clone; base qualities are not given. The sample is drawn from a study of CD8 T cells in ankylosing spondylitis (dated by TCRdb to 2017 to 2019). Background for the entire study: The study set out to find disease-linked TCR variants by profiling T cell receptor beta repertoires in ankylosing spondylitis patients and healthy donors. In total, the full study cohort was made up of roughly 100 healthy donors and about two dozen ankylosing spondylitis patients. Peripheral blood was sampled, and synovial fluid was additionally collected from ankylosing spondylitis patients. On the study overall, not on this receptor specifically: The disease-linked clones had a CD8+ phenotype and were found at relatively low frequencies in peripheral blood. Some TCR beta motif variants had previously been reported in synovial fluid and blood of reactive arthritis patients, which suggested common disease-initiation mechanisms. A TCR beta motif of 7 or 8 highly homologous amino acid variants appeared characteristic of blood from ankylosing spondylitis patients. Significant enrichment of the disease-linked clones was reported in matched synovial fluid samples from ankylosing spondylitis patients.

CDR1 and CDR2, looked up from the germline V gene, are SGHDN and FVKESK. V was cut back by 4 bases and J by 7 bases, leaving a gap of 14 bases between them. Including the terminal cysteine and phenylalanine, the CDR3 comprises 13 residues. Only the CDR3 region is kept as DNA, spanning 39 bases read in frame from base 1. The data were produced on an Illumina HiSeq 2500. Quantitative 5'-RACE with molecular barcodes was the method used to prepare the TCR beta libraries. As for the original processing: Disease-linked TCR variants were identified with a new computational method built on a probabilistic model of VDJ rearrangement. TCRdb redid the processing of the public reads, applying fastp at Q25 and MiXCR, and retained in-frame beta chains. Rows with a matching CDR3 protein are joined into one entry that keeps the most common DNA and genes. It is TCRdb's table, rather than the study itself, that gives the V and J calls and clone size. This sample comprises roughly 370,000 distinct CDR3 sequences, about 22% of them detected only once. The biggest ten clones account for 16% of the sample.

The rearranged segments are TRBV14 and TRBJ2-7; the D gene cannot be named for sure. Sequencing was performed on blood, either unsorted or a sorted T cell fraction (not recorded which). The receptor comes from a male donor with ankylosing spondylitis. The nucleotide sequence is given as TGTGCCAGCAGCCCCACAAGGGTGGGGGAGCAGTACTTC. Its translation is CASSPTRVGEQYF.